The present T cell receptor (beta chain) was sequenced within a study of shared clonotypes between healthy human individuals. Points from the study as a whole: Sharing of clonotypes among donors was expected to vary with sequencing depth. Estimated richness was generally greater in naive than memory subsets. Apart from blood, nothing was sampled; tissue repertoires likely differ.

Only in-frame clones appear in the TCRdb table, and some are missing; sequencing was by immunoSEQ multiplex PCR. This sample yields fewer than 1 million clones, of which just over 95% are seen a single time; approximately 0.2% belongs to the top ten. The CDR3 runs to 16 residues. Germline V lookup: CDR1 SGHRS, CDR2 YFSETQ. V was clipped by 4 bases and J by 0 bases, with 14 bases between them. Naive CD8 cells lacked CD45RO and underwent positive selection for CCR7, leaving out terminally differentiated effector memory CD45RA+ cells. On this clone itself: Its specificity is unknown.

The chain combines TRBV5-1 with TRBJ2-1, with D maybe TRBD2 (6 bases). Source material: naive CD8+ T cells sorted from blood. This clonotype was sampled from a young man in good health. CDR3 residues: CASSPYSSASYNEQFF. The CDR3 DNA reads TGCGCCAGCAGCCCCTACTCTAGCGCCTCCTACAATGAGCAGTTCTTC.